The clone carrying this T cell receptor (beta chain) was counted ten times or more. Its target is not known. This entry is derived from a study of CD8 T cells in ankylosing spondylitis. Quantitative 5'-RACE with molecular barcodes was used to make the TCR beta libraries. Via MiXCR, TCRdb re-called the 5' RACE reads, giving one row per CDR3 protein. The sample has around 330,000 distinct CDR3 sequences, under 14% seen once. General study points: The authors found the disease-linked clones to be CD8+ and relatively rare in peripheral blood.

The CDR3 is 18 amino acids. With 5 bases removed from V and 0 bases from J, the gap between germline ends came to 23 bases. CDR1 and CDR2 (germline): SQVTM, ANQGSEA. This chain joins TRBV29-1 and TRBJ2-1; D is possibly TRBD2 (7 bases). Sequencing used blood, either unsorted or a sorted T cell fraction (not recorded which). This TCR derives from a female donor with ankylosing spondylitis or in good health (not recorded which). The CDR3 is CSVQPSRRGASSYNEQFF. The CDR3 DNA sequence: TGCAGCGTTCAACCTTCACGCCGGGGGGCGAGCTCCTACAATGAGCAGTTCTTC.